This is a list of T cell receptor beta chains from one sample in a study of blood T cell repertoires in COVID-19. Measured with immunoSEQ multiplex PCR; TCRdb has only the in-frame clones, and not every one. The profile shows more than 85,000 clones, around four fifths of them singletons. The sequenced sample consisted of peripheral blood. These TCRs come from a woman aged 55 to 70 with acute or convalescent COVID-19. Each CDR3 is given with its conserved first and last residue. A D gene is named only where the DNA matches it firmly. Clone size is given for some rows only: seen once, a few or many times, or a class if the clone is expanded.

v_call	clone_size	j_call	d_call	cdr3_nt	cdr3_aa
TRBV6-2/TRBV6-3	-	TRBJ1-1	-	TGTGCCAGCAGTCGACAGATTGAAACTTTCTTT	CASSRQIETFF
TRBV6-2/TRBV6-3	once	TRBJ1-2	-	TGTGCCAGCAGTTATGTATCCGGTGGCTATGGCTACACCTTC	CASSYVSGGYGYTF
TRBV5-5	few	TRBJ1-4	-	TGTGCCAGCAGCAGTCAGGAAAAACTGTTTTTT	CASSSQEKLFF
TRBV7-2	-	TRBJ2-1	-	TGTGCCAGCAGCATCCAGGGCAAGGAGCAGTTCTTC	CASSIQGKEQFF
TRBV6-6	-	TRBJ1-4	-	TGTGCCAGCAGTGAGGAGCCAACTAATGAAAAACTGTTTTTT	CASSEEPTNEKLFF
TRBV20-1	-	TRBJ2-7	-	TGCAGTGCTAGTGGGACAACACAGGGGACTAGAGAGCAGTACTTC	CSASGTTQGTREQYF
TRBV5-6	-	TRBJ1-2	-	TGTGCCAGCAGCTCGCCGAGTATCTATGGCTACACCTTC	CASSSPSIYGYTF
TRBV2	-	TRBJ1-5	-	TGTGCCACCGGGGTAGTTAGCAATCAGCCCCAGCATTTT	CATGVVSNQPQHF
TRBV24-1	few	TRBJ2-1	-	TGTGCCACCAGTGAGAGGGCCCCCCGCGATAGGGAGCAGTTCTTC	CATSERAPRDREQFF
TRBV27	-	TRBJ1-3	-	TGTGCCAGCAGTTTTGGCCAGGGAGGAAACACCATATATTTT	CASSFGQGGNTIYF
TRBV18	once	TRBJ1-5	TRBD1	TGTGCCAGCTCACCGTCTAATACAGGGGGGAATAGCAATCAGCCCCAGCATTTT	CASSPSNTGGNSNQPQHF
TRBV5-5	-	TRBJ1-2	TRBD1	TGTGCCAGCAGCGAGACAGGGCTACGAGACTATGGCTACACCTTC	CASSETGLRDYGYTF
TRBV2	-	TRBJ2-5	-	TGTGCCAGCAGGAGACAGTACCAAGAGACCCAGTACTTC	CASRRQYQETQYF
TRBV30	few	TRBJ1-1	-	TGTGCCTGGTTGGATGTTCCGGGGAACACTGAAGCTTTCTTT	CAWLDVPGNTEAFF
TRBV6-1	-	TRBJ1-5	-	TGTGCCAGCAGTGAGGTCTCTGGCCAGCCCCAGCATTTT	CASSEVSGQPQHF
TRBV12-3/TRBV12-4	-	TRBJ2-7	-	TGTGCCAGCAGTTACTCGAACGAGCAGTACTTC	CASSYSNEQYF
TRBV11-3	-	TRBJ2-2	TRBD1	TGTGCCAGCAGCTCCGGGACAGGGGCCACCGGGGAGCTGTTTTTT	CASSSGTGATGELFF
TRBV6-5	-	TRBJ1-2	-	TGTGCCAGCAGACGCAGGGTCGACGCTGGGTATGGCTACACCTTC	CASRRRVDAGYGYTF
TRBV4-2	-	TRBJ2-7	TRBD1	TGTGCCAGCACCAAGGGGGCGGACAAGCACTACGAGCAGTACTTC	CASTKGADKHYEQYF
TRBV19	-	TRBJ1-3	-	TGTGCCAGTAGCGAAGATGTACACTCTGGAAACACCATATATTTT	CASSEDVHSGNTIYF
TRBV19	-	TRBJ2-1	-	TGTGCCAGTAGTATAAGCGGGGCTCGGGACAGGTACTACAATGAGCAGTTCTTC	CASSISGARDRYYNEQFF
TRBV24-1	-	TRBJ2-2	TRBD1	TGTGCCACCAGTGAACCATCTCCGGGACAGGGAAACGGGGAGCTGTTTTTT	CATSEPSPGQGNGELFF
TRBV9	-	TRBJ2-7	-	TGTGCCAGCACCGGGACACTAACCTACGAGCAGTACTTC	CASTGTLTYEQYF
TRBV13	-	TRBJ1-6	-	TGTGCCAGCAGCCGCCGTCGTGGAGGGAACCCGACCCTCCACTTT	CASSRRRGGNPTLHF
TRBV15	-	TRBJ1-2	TRBD1	TGTGCCACCAGCAGGGGGGACAGGGCTAACTATGGCTACACCTTC	CATSRGDRANYGYTF
TRBV6-4	few	TRBJ2-1	TRBD2	TGTGCCAGCAGTAGGGGTCCGGGGGGCAATGAGCAGTTCTTC	CASSRGPGGNEQFF